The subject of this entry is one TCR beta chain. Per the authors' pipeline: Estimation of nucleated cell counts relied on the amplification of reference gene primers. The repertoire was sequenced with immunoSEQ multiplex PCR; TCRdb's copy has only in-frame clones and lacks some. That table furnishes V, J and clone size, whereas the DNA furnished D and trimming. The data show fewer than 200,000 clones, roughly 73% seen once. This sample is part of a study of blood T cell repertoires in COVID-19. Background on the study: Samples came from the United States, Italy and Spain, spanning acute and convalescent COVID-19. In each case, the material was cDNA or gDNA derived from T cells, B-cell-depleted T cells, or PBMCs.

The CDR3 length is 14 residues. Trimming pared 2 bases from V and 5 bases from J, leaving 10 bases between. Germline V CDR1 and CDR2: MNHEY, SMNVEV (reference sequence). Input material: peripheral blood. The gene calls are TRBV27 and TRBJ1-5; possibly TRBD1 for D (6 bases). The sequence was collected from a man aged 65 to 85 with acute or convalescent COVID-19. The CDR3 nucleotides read TGTGCCAGCAGTTTAGGGGGCATCGATCAGCCCCAGCATTTT. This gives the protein CASSLGGIDQPQHF.